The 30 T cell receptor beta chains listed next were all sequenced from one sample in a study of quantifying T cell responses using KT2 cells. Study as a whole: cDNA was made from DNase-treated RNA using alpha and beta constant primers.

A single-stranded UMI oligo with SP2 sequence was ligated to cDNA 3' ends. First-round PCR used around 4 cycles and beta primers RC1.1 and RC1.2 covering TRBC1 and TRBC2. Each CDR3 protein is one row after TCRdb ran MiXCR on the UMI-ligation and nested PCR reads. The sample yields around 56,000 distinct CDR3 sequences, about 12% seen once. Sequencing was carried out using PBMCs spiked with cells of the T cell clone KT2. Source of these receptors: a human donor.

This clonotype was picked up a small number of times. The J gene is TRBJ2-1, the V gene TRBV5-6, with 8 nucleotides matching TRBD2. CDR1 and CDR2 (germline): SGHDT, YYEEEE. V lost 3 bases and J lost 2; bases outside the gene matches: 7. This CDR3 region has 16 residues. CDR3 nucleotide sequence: TGTGCCAGCAGCTCTCTAGCGGGCGGTACCTACAATGAGCAGTTCTTC. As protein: CASSSLAGGTYNEQFF.

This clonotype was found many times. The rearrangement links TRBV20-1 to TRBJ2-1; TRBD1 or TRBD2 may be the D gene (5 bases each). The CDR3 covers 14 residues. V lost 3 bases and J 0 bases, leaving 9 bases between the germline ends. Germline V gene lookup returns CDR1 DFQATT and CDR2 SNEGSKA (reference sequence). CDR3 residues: CSARAGSSYNEQFF. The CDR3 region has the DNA TGCAGTGCTAGGGCAGGGAGCTCCTACAATGAGCAGTTCTTC.

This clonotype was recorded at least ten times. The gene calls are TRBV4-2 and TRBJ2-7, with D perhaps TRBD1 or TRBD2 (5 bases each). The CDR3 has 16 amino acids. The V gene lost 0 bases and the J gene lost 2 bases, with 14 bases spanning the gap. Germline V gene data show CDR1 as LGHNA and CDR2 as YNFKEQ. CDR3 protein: CASSQELRGGAYEQYF. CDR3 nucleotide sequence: TGTGCCAGCAGCCAAGAGTTACGGGGCGGAGCCTACGAGCAGTACTTC.

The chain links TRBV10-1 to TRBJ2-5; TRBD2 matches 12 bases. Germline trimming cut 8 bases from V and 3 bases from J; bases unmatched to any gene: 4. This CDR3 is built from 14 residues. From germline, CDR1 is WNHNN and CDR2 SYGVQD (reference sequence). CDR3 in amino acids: CASVRLAGEETQYF. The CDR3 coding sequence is TGCGCCAGCGTACGACTAGCGGGGGAAGAGACCCAGTACTTC.

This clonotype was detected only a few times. CDR3 nucleotides: TGTGCCAGCAGTTCCCTGAATGAGCAGTTCTTC. Protein sequence: CASSSLNEQFF. This rearrangement joins TRBV27 to TRBJ2-1; D remains ambiguous. V was clipped by 4 bases and J by 7 bases, with 5 bases between them. CDR3 size: 11 residues. Germline V lookup: CDR1 MNHEY, CDR2 SMNVEV (reference sequence).

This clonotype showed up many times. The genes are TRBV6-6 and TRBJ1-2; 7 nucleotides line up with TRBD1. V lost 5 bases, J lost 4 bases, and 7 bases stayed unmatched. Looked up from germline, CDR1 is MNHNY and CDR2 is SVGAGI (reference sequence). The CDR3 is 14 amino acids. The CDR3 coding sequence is TGTGCCAGCAGTATATCAGGGACAGCCTATGGCTACACCTTC. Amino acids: CASSISGTAYGYTF.

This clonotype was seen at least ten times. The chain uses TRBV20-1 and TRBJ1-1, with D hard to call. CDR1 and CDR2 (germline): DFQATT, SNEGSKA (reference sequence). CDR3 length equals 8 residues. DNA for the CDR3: TGCATCAAAACTGAAGCTTTCTTT. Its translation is CIKTEAFF.

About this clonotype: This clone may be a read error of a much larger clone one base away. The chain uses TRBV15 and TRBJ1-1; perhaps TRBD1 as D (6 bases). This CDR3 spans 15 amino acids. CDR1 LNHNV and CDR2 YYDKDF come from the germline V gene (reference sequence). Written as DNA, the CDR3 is TGTGCCACCAGCAGAGTACGGGGGCCAGGCACTGAAGTTTTCTTT. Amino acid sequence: CATSRVRGPGTEVFF.

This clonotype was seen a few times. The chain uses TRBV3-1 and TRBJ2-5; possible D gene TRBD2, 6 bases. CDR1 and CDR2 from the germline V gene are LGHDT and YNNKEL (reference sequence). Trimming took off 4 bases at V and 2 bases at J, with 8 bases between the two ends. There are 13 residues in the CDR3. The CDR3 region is CASSLSGQETQYF. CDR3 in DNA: TGTGCCAGCAGCCTCAGCGGGCAAGAGACCCAGTACTTC.

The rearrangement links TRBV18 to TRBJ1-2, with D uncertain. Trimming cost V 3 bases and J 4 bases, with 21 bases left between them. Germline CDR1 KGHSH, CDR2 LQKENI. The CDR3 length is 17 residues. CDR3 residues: CASSPRNPTEPRYGYTF. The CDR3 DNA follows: TGTGCCAGCTCACCGAGGAATCCGACCGAACCGCGCTATGGCTACACCTTC.

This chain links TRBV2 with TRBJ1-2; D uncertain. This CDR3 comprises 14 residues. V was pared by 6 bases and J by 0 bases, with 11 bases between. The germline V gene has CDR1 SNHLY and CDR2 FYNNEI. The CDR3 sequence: CASREGHSNYGYTF. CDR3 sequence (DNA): TGTGCCAGCAGGGAGGGCCATTCTAACTATGGCTACACCTTC. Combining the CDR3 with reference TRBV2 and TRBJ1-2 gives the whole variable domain EPEVTQTPSHQVTQMGQEVILRCVPISNHLYFYWYRQILGQKVEFLVSFYNNEISEKSEIFDDQFSVERPDGSNFTLKIRSTKLEDSAMYFCASREGHSNYGYTFGSGTRLTVV.

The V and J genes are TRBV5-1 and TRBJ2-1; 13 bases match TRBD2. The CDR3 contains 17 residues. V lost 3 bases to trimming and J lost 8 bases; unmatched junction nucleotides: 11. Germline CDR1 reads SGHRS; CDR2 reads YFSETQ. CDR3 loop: CASSSRLAGGPTDEQFF. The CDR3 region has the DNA TGCGCCAGCAGCTCCCGACTAGCGGGAGGCCCAACGGATGAGCAGTTCTTC.

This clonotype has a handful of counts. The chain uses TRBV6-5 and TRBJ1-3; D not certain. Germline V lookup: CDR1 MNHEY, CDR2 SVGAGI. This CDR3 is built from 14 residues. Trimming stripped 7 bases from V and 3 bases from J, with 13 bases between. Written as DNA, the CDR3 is TGTGCCAGCACCGAGAGCAATTTTGGAAACACCATATATTTT. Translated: CASTESNFGNTIYF.

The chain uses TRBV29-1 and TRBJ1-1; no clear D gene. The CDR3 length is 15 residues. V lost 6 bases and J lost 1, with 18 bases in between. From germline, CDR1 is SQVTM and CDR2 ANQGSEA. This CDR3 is CSVVTPRHGNTEAFF. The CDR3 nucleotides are TGCAGCGTAGTGACTCCTCGGCACGGGAACACTGAAGCTTTCTTT.

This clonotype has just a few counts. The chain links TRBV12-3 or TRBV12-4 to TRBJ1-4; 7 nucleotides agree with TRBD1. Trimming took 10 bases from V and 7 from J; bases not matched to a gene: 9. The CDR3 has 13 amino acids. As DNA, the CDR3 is TGTGCCACAAAAGATACAGGGGTTGAAAAACTGTTTTTT. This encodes CATKDTGVEKLFF.

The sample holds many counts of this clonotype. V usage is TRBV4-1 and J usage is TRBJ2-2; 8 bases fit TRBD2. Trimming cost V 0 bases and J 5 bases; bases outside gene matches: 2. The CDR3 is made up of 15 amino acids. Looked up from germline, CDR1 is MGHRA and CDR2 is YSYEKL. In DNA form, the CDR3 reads TGCGCCAGCAGCCAAGACCCTAGCGGGACCGGGGAGCTGTTTTTT. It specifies CASSQDPSGTGELFF.

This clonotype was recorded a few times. The CDR3 reads CASSQEPYEDRFNQPQHF. DNA of the CDR3: TGTGCCAGCAGCCAAGAACCTTATGAGGACAGATTCAATCAGCCCCAGCATTTT. The rearrangement joins TRBV14 to TRBJ1-5, with a weak D call TRBD1 (6 bases). CDR3 length: 18 residues. Germline CDR1 SGHDN, CDR2 FVKESK. The V end lost 0 bases, the J end lost 3 bases, and 18 bases lay between the germline ends.

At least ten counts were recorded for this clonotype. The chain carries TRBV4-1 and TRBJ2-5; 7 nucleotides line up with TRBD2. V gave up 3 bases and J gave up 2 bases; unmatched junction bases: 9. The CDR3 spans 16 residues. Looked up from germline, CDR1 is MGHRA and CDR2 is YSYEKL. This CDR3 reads CASSQVAGLPQETQYF. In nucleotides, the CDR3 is TGCGCCAGCAGCCAGGTGGCGGGACTACCACAAGAGACCCAGTACTTC.

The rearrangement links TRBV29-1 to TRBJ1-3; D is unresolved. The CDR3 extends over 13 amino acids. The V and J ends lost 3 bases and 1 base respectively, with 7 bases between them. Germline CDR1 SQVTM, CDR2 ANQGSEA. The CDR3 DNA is TGCAGCGTTGAGGAGGGATCTGGAAACACCATATATTTT. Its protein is CSVEEGSGNTIYF.

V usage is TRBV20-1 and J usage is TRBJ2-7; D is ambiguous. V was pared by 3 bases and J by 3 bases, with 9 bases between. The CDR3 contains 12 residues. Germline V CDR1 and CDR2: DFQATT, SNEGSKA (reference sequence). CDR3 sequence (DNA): TGCAGTGCTAGTGGGCAGCTCTACGAGCAGTACTTC. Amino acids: CSASGQLYEQYF.

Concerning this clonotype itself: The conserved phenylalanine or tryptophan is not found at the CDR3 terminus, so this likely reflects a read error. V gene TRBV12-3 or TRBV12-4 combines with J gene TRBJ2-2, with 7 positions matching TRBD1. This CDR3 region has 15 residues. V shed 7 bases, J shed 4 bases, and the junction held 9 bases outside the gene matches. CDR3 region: CASKGQGVGTGELFL. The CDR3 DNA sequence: TGTGCCAGCAAGGGGCAGGGGGTAGGCACCGGGGAGCTGTTTTTA.

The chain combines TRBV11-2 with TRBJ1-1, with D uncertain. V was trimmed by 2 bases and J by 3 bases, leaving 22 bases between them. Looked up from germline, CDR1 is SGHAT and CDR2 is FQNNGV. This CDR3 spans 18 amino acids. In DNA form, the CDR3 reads TGTGCCAGCAGCTTACTAAGTCTGGAGGCATCGGGTGACACTGAAGCTTTCTTT. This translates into CASSLLSLEASGDTEAFF.

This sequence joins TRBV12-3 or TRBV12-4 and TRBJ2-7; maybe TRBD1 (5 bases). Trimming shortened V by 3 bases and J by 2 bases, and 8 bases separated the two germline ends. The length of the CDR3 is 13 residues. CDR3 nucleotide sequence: TGTGCCAGCAGTTTTACAGGTCCCTACGAGCAGTACTTC. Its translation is CASSFTGPYEQYF.

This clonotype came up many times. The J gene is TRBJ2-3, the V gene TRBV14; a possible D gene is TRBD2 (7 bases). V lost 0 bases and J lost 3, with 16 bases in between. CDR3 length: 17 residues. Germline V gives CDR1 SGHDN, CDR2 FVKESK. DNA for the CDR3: TGTGCCAGCAGCCAAGACGAGGCGGGGGCTGCGACAGATACGCAGTATTTT. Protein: CASSQDEAGAATDTQYF.

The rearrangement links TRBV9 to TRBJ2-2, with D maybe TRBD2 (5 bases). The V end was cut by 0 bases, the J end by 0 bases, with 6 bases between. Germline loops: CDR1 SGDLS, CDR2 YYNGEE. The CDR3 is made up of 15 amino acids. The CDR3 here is CASSVGGTNTGELFF. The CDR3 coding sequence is TGTGCCAGCAGCGTAGGAGGGACGAACACCGGGGAGCTGTTTTTT.

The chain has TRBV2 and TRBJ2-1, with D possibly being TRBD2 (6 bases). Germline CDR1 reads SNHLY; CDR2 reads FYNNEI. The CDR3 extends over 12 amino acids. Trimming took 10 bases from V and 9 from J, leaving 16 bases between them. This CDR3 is CATRKEGSEQFF. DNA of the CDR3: TGTGCCACTCGAAAGGAGGGTAGTGAGCAGTTCTTC.

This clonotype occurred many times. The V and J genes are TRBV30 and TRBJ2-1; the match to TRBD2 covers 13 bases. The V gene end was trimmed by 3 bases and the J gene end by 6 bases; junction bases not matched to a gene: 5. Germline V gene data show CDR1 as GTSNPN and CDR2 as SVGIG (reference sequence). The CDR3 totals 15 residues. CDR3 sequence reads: CAWSSGTSGVNEQFF. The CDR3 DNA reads TGTGCCTGGAGCTCCGGGACTAGCGGGGTCAATGAGCAGTTCTTC.

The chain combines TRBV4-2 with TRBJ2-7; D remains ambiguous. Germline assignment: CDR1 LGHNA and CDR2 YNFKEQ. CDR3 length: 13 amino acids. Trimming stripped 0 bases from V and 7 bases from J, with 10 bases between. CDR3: CASSQDKAMEQYF. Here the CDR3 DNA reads TGTGCCAGCAGCCAAGATAAGGCCATGGAGCAGTACTTC.

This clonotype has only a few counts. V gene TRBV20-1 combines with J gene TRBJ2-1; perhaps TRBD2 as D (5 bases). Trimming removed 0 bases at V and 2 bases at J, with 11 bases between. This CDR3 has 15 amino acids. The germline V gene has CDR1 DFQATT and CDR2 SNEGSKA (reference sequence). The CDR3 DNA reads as TGCAGTGCTAGAGATACTAGTACAACCTACAATGAGCAGTTCTTC. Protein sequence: CSARDTSTTYNEQFF.

The CDR3 reads CASSFYRNPREQYF. The CDR3 coding sequence is TGTGCCAGCAGTTTCTACCGAAACCCCCGCGAGCAGTACTTC. The V gene is TRBV28, the J gene TRBJ2-7; D not certain. The CDR3 has 14 residues. Trimming left V 3 bases short and J 6 bases short, with 15 bases between. Germline lookup yields CDR1 MDHEN and CDR2 SYDVKM.